A selection of T cell receptor beta chains follows, all from one sample in a study of OX40 agonist ivuxolimab in advanced cancers. Only in-frame clones appear in the TCRdb table, and some are missing; sequencing was by immunoSEQ multiplex PCR. The sample lists about 61,000 clones; around 86% were seen once. This specimen consisted of CD4+ or CD8+ T cells sorted from blood, obtained in a trial of the OX40 agonist ivuxolimab. The receptors come from an adult with an advanced solid tumor such as melanoma, head and neck, liver or kidney cancer. CDR3s include the opening cysteine and the closing phenylalanine or tryptophan. Only part of the rows carry a size: once, few, many, or a class if the clone is expanded.

v_call	cdr3_length	j_call	clone_size	cdr3_aa
TRBV21-1	15	TRBJ1-4	-	CASSPQGQGAGKLFF
TRBV4-2	15	TRBJ1-1	-	CASSRDPGAVTEAFF
TRBV5-5	15	TRBJ1-5	-	CASSLQGAGSQPQHF
TRBV30	11	TRBJ2-7	-	CAWGQRGEQYF
TRBV7-3	16	TRBJ1-5	-	CASSLMEGDGHGTQHF
TRBV11-2	14	TRBJ1-1	-	CASSLVKWGSEAFF
TRBV6-1	15	TRBJ2-7	-	CASRGVFGTQIQSYF
TRBV9	16	TRBJ2-5	-	CASSVDQGGLQETQYF
TRBV6-6	15	TRBJ1-2	-	CASSYVGGHSDGYTF
TRBV5-1	14	TRBJ2-3	-	CASSSAGGMDTQYF
TRBV11-2	14	TRBJ1-1	-	CASSLSGGNTEAFF
TRBV25-1	13	TRBJ2-7	-	CAISRGVGYEQYF
TRBV7-2	14	TRBJ1-2	-	CASSLLRQTYGYTF
TRBV5-1	14	TRBJ2-2	-	CASSVDSNTGELFF
TRBV6-5	15	TRBJ1-3	-	CASSYLLGVGNTIYF
TRBV5-1	15	TRBJ2-5	-	CASSRIGSGQQEQYF
TRBV5-1	14	TRBJ2-3	-	CASRVGAATDTQYF
TRBV4-3	14	TRBJ2-7	few	CASSQEWTTYEQYF
TRBV5-4	16	TRBJ2-2	-	CASSLFNSGGLGELFF
TRBV5-1	16	TRBJ2-3	-	CASSLGLAGEVDTQYF
TRBV6-1	14	TRBJ2-1	-	CASSRDRGRGEQFF
TRBV7-9	15	TRBJ1-2	-	CASSRGGTRVNGYTF
TRBV7-6	16	TRBJ1-5	-	CASSPTLMGSNQPQHF
TRBV7-8	13	TRBJ2-1	-	CASSLDEVHEQFF
TRBV27	15	TRBJ1-2	-	CASRQTTGANYGYTF
TRBV7-2	16	TRBJ2-2	-	CASSFSGGAEFGELFF
TRBV7-2	14	TRBJ1-2	-	CASSTGFPNYGYTF
TRBV7-9	16	TRBJ1-1	-	CASSLEGGYLGTEAFF
TRBV4-3	15	TRBJ1-1	-	CASSPYRERDTEAFF
TRBV19	15	TRBJ1-4	-	CASTQIRDSREKLFF
TRBV4-1	16	TRBJ2-7	-	CASSQDGNRGSYEQYF
TRBV9	14	TRBJ1-2	-	CASSVAQGDYGYTF
TRBV9	17	TRBJ2-2	-	CASSAQNRGLNTGELFF
TRBV7-3	15	TRBJ2-1	-	CASSLGGTAQREQFF
TRBV7-9	12	TRBJ1-1	-	CASKQGNTEAFF
TRBV16	15	TRBJ1-5	-	CASSPRGIADQPQHF
TRBV28	15	TRBJ2-3	-	CASSFVGRSTDTQYF
TRBV7-2	14	TRBJ2-7	-	CASSLSGTTYEQYF
TRBV19	13	TRBJ1-1	-	CASSMQRGLVAFF
TRBV18	16	TRBJ2-3	-	CASSPAMFSGTDTQYF
TRBV2	15	TRBJ2-7	few	CASSKSGTGGHEQYF
TRBV7-3	14	TRBJ2-1	-	CASSEGAAENEQFF